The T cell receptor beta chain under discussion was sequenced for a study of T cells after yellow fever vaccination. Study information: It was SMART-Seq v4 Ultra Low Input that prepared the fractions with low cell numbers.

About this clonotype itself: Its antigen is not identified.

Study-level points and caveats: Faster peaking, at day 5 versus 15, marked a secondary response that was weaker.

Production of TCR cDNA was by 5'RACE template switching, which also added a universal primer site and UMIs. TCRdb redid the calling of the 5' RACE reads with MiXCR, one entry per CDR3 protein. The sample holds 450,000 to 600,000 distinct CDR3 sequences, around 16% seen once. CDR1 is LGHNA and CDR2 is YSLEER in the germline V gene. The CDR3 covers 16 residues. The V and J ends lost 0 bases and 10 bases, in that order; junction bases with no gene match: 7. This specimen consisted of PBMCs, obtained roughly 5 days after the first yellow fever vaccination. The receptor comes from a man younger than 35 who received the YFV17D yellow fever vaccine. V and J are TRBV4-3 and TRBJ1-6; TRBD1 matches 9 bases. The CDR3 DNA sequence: TGCGCCAGCAGCCAAGATTCAGACAGGGGGGAATCACCCCTCCACTTT. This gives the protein CASSQDSDRGESPLHF.